These T cell receptor beta chains were read from a single sample in a study of shared clonotypes between healthy human individuals. Assay: immunoSEQ multiplex PCR; the TCRdb copy retains only in-frame clones and omits some. The table has millions of clones, around 94% seen once. The material sequenced was naive CD4+ T cells sorted from blood. Receptors originate from a man aged 18 to 29 in good health. Each CDR3 is given with its conserved first and last residue. A D gene is named only where the DNA matches it firmly. Size is omitted from some rows. Given values are once, few, many or a class for expanded clones.

v_gene: TRBV30; abundance: -; d_gene: -; j_gene: TRBJ1-6; CDR3nt: TGTGCCTGGAGTGCTCGGTTTTCACCCCTCCACTTT; CDR3aa: CAWSARFSPLHF
v_gene: TRBV18; abundance: -; d_gene: -; j_gene: TRBJ2-7; CDR3nt: TGTGCCAGCTCACCACCTCGGGGCAGCTACGAGCAGTACTTC; CDR3aa: CASSPPRGSYEQYF
v_gene: TRBV30; abundance: -; d_gene: TRBD1; j_gene: TRBJ1-5; CDR3nt: TGTGCCTGGAGAGGGCGGGGGACAGGGGCTGTTTGGAATCAGCCCCAGCATTTT; CDR3aa: CAWRGRGTGAVWNQPQHF
v_gene: TRBV5-1; abundance: once; d_gene: -; j_gene: TRBJ2-1; CDR3nt: TGCGCCAGCTCCTGGAAGGGAGTTTCGGGGAATGAGCAGTTCTTC; CDR3aa: CASSWKGVSGNEQFF
v_gene: TRBV5-1; abundance: -; d_gene: TRBD1; j_gene: TRBJ1-2; CDR3nt: TGCGCCAGCAGCCGGACAGGGGATCCTAACTATGGCTACACCTTC; CDR3aa: CASSRTGDPNYGYTF
v_gene: TRBV6-5; abundance: few; d_gene: TRBD1; j_gene: TRBJ1-5; CDR3nt: TGTGCCAGCAGCCTTGACAGGGAGGGACAGCCCCAGCATTTT; CDR3aa: CASSLDREGQPQHF
v_gene: TRBV19; abundance: -; d_gene: -; j_gene: TRBJ2-6; CDR3nt: TGTGCCAGTAGTATAGCCCCGGGACGGCGCTCTGGGGCCAACGTCCTGACTTTC; CDR3aa: CASSIAPGRRSGANVLTF
v_gene: TRBV6-5; abundance: -; d_gene: -; j_gene: TRBJ2-1; CDR3nt: TGTGCCAGCAGTTACTCATCGACAGGTGCCTACAATGAGCAGTTCTTC; CDR3aa: CASSYSSTGAYNEQFF
v_gene: TRBV7-2; abundance: -; d_gene: TRBD2; j_gene: TRBJ2-1; CDR3nt: TGTGCCAGCACACCCGGGCTGCGGGAGCTCTACAATGAGCAGTTCTTC; CDR3aa: CASTPGLRELYNEQFF
v_gene: TRBV7-9; abundance: -; d_gene: -; j_gene: TRBJ2-5; CDR3nt: TGTGCCAGCAGCTCCAGGCGGCCCGTGGACGGGACCCAGTACTTC; CDR3aa: CASSSRRPVDGTQYF
v_gene: TRBV19; abundance: -; d_gene: -; j_gene: TRBJ1-5; CDR3nt: TGTGCCAGTAGTATATTAGAGGGACGGCAGGGGCAGCATTTT; CDR3aa: CASSILEGRQGQHF
v_gene: TRBV4-2; abundance: -; d_gene: -; j_gene: TRBJ2-1; CDR3nt: TGTGCCAGCAGCCAAGCGTCGTCACACGGCTACAATGAGCAGTTCTTC; CDR3aa: CASSQASSHGYNEQFF
v_gene: TRBV5-6; abundance: once; d_gene: TRBD2; j_gene: TRBJ2-1; CDR3nt: TGTGCCAGCAGCTTGGGGGGGACTAGCGTTTACAATGAGCAGTTCTTC; CDR3aa: CASSLGGTSVYNEQFF
v_gene: TRBV10-3; abundance: -; d_gene: TRBD2; j_gene: TRBJ2-3; CDR3nt: TGTGCCATCAGCGCCGGGACTAGCGCCAGCACAGATACGCAGTATTTT; CDR3aa: CAISAGTSASTDTQYF
v_gene: TRBV6-5; abundance: -; d_gene: TRBD1; j_gene: TRBJ2-7; CDR3nt: TGTGCCAGCAGTCGGACAGGGAATTTTGTCTACGAGCAGTACTTC; CDR3aa: CASSRTGNFVYEQYF
v_gene: TRBV7-9; abundance: -; d_gene: -; j_gene: TRBJ2-7; CDR3nt: TGTGCCAGCAGCTTAGTCCTAGCTATTCTTGACGAGCAGTACTTC; CDR3aa: CASSLVLAILDEQYF
v_gene: TRBV18; abundance: -; d_gene: TRBD1; j_gene: TRBJ1-1; CDR3nt: TGTGCCAGCTCAACGCTTCAACAGGGGGCGGACACTGAAGCTTTCTTT; CDR3aa: CASSTLQQGADTEAFF
v_gene: TRBV9; abundance: -; d_gene: -; j_gene: TRBJ1-5; CDR3nt: TGTGCCAGTTGGACGACATTGGGGCGTCAGCCCCAGCATTTT; CDR3aa: CASWTTLGRQPQHF
v_gene: TRBV12-5; abundance: few; d_gene: -; j_gene: TRBJ1-1; CDR3nt: TGTGCTAGTGGTTTGACAACCGGGGCGAACACTGAAGCTTTCTTT; CDR3aa: CASGLTTGANTEAFF
v_gene: TRBV9; abundance: -; d_gene: -; j_gene: TRBJ1-2; CDR3nt: TGTGCCAGCAGCGAAGGGGGAGGGGGCTACACCTTC; CDR3aa: CASSEGGGGYTF
v_gene: TRBV2; abundance: -; d_gene: TRBD2; j_gene: TRBJ2-2; CDR3nt: TGTGCCAGCAGAGGACTAGCGGGAGCGTCCGGGGAGCTGTTTTTT; CDR3aa: CASRGLAGASGELFF
v_gene: TRBV2; abundance: -; d_gene: -; j_gene: TRBJ1-6; CDR3nt: TGTGCCAGCAGTGCTGATCGGACGGATAATAATTCACCCCTCCACTTT; CDR3aa: CASSADRTDNNSPLHF
v_gene: TRBV5-4; abundance: -; d_gene: -; j_gene: TRBJ2-5; CDR3nt: TGTGCCAGCAGCGAAACTAGAAAGGAAGAGACCCAGTACTTC; CDR3aa: CASSETRKEETQYF
v_gene: TRBV27; abundance: -; d_gene: -; j_gene: TRBJ2-5; CDR3nt: TGTGCCAGCAGTGGAACCCCTCCCTGGGGACTCGAACGTAACCAAGAGACCCAGTACTTC; CDR3aa: CASSGTPPWGLERNQETQYF
v_gene: TRBV6-5; abundance: -; d_gene: -; j_gene: TRBJ1-2; CDR3nt: TGTGCCAGCAGTTTACAGGGTTGGGGCTACACCTTC; CDR3aa: CASSLQGWGYTF
v_gene: TRBV6-1; abundance: -; d_gene: -; j_gene: TRBJ2-7; CDR3nt: TGTGCCAGCAGTGAAGGACGGGGTCTATACGAGCAGTACTTC; CDR3aa: CASSEGRGLYEQYF
v_gene: TRBV7-2; abundance: -; d_gene: -; j_gene: TRBJ2-5; CDR3nt: TGTGCCAGCAGCTTAGAAGCGACTGCCCTGGGGGCCCAGTACTTC; CDR3aa: CASSLEATALGAQYF
v_gene: TRBV6-4; abundance: -; d_gene: -; j_gene: TRBJ2-6; CDR3nt: TGTGCCAGCAGTCGCGGATATGGGGCCAACGTCCTGACTTTC; CDR3aa: CASSRGYGANVLTF
v_gene: TRBV5-4; abundance: few; d_gene: -; j_gene: TRBJ2-7; CDR3nt: TGTGCCAGCAGCTTGGACGGGATCTACGAGCAGTACTTC; CDR3aa: CASSLDGIYEQYF
v_gene: TRBV11-3; abundance: -; d_gene: -; j_gene: TRBJ2-3; CDR3nt: TGTGCCAGCAGCCCCGGGGGCGGGGGACCGACAGATACGCAGTATTTT; CDR3aa: CASSPGGGGPTDTQYF
v_gene: TRBV6-1; abundance: -; d_gene: -; j_gene: TRBJ1-3; CDR3nt: TGTGCCAGCACGGGGTCTGGAAACACCATATATTTT; CDR3aa: CASTGSGNTIYF
v_gene: TRBV30; abundance: few; d_gene: -; j_gene: TRBJ1-5; CDR3nt: TGTGCCTGGAGTCCGGGACATCTAAGGGGCAATCAGCCCCAGCATTTT; CDR3aa: CAWSPGHLRGNQPQHF
v_gene: TRBV23-1; abundance: -; d_gene: -; j_gene: TRBJ2-6; CDR3nt: TGCGCCAGCAGCGCCCTCCTGACTTTC; CDR3aa: CASSALLTF
v_gene: TRBV5-1; abundance: -; d_gene: -; j_gene: TRBJ2-1; CDR3nt: TGCGCCAGCAGCCCTTTACCGGACTACAATGAGCAGTTCTTC; CDR3aa: CASSPLPDYNEQFF
v_gene: TRBV4-1; abundance: -; d_gene: -; j_gene: TRBJ2-5; CDR3nt: TGCGCCAGCAGCTTCACAGGGAGCATGGAGACCCAGTACTTC; CDR3aa: CASSFTGSMETQYF
v_gene: TRBV11-3; abundance: -; d_gene: TRBD2; j_gene: TRBJ2-1; CDR3nt: TGTGCCAGCAGCTTAGAGGGACTAGTTAACAATGAGCAGTTCTTC; CDR3aa: CASSLEGLVNNEQFF
v_gene: TRBV6-1; abundance: -; d_gene: TRBD2; j_gene: TRBJ2-5; CDR3nt: TGTGCCAGCAGTGAAGCTGGCGGGGGACTGACCCAGTACTTC; CDR3aa: CASSEAGGGLTQYF
v_gene: TRBV7-9; abundance: once; d_gene: -; j_gene: TRBJ1-3; CDR3nt: TGTGCCAGCAGCTTTGGGCCCCTTTCTGGAAACACCATATATTTT; CDR3aa: CASSFGPLSGNTIYF
v_gene: TRBV18; abundance: once; d_gene: -; j_gene: TRBJ2-7; CDR3nt: TGTGCCAGCTCAGAGGACGCCCGTAGAGACGAGCAGTACTTC; CDR3aa: CASSEDARRDEQYF
v_gene: TRBV10-1; abundance: -; d_gene: -; j_gene: TRBJ2-2; CDR3nt: TGCGCCAGCAGCCAAAACAGGGCCACCGGGGAGCTGTTTTTT; CDR3aa: CASSQNRATGELFF
v_gene: TRBV4-1; abundance: -; d_gene: -; j_gene: TRBJ2-3; CDR3nt: TGCGCCAGCAGCCAAGTCGGAGCGCCGAGCACAGATACGCAGTATTTT; CDR3aa: CASSQVGAPSTDTQYF
v_gene: TRBV11-3; abundance: -; d_gene: TRBD2; j_gene: TRBJ2-1; CDR3nt: TGTGCCAGCAGCTTAGACGGGACTAGATACTACAATGAGCAGTTCTTC; CDR3aa: CASSLDGTRYYNEQFF